This TCR beta chain was identified in a study of regulatory T cells in long-lasting Graves disease. Noted time point: newly diagnosed GD, antithyroid drugs for less than 3 months. Preparation of the TCR library used RNA extracted from PBMCs. The authors diagnosed Graves' disease using American Thyroid Association guidelines. V was clipped by 6 bases and J by 1 base; unmatched bases: 8. This CDR3 is 15 amino acids long. The germline V gene has CDR1 MNHEY and CDR2 SVGEGT. In building TCR beta libraries, iRepertoire HTBI primers were used together with Arm-PCR of CDR3 regions. In TCRdb, the multiplex PCR reads were re-called with MiXCR into one record per CDR3 protein. The repertoire has roughly 500,000 distinct CDR3 sequences, approximately 15% of them found once; the top ten carry about 10%. In addition, the sample was reused for a study of T cells in Graves' hyperthyroidism and ophthalmopathy.

V and J are TRBV6-2 or TRBV6-3 and TRBJ2-5; 7 bases fit TRBD2. The source material was peripheral blood mononuclear cells (PBMCs), sampled at new diagnosis, from a patient treated with antithyroid drugs. This TCR came from a man younger than 40 with Graves disease. DNA of the CDR3: TGTGCCAGCAGCCCGTCCCTAGCGGTCCAAGAGACCCAGTACTTC. Translation: CASSPSLAVQETQYF.